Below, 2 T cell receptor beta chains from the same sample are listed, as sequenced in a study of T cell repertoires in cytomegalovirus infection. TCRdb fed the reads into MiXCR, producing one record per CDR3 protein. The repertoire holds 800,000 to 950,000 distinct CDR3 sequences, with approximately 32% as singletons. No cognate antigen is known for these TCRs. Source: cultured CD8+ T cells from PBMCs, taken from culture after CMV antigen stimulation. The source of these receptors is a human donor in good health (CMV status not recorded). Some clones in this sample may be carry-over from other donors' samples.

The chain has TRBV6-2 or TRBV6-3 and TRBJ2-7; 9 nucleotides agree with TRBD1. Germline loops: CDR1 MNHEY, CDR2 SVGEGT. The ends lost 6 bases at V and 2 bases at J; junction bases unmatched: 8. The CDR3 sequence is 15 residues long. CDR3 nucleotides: TGTGCCAGCAGAGAAGACCGGGACAGGGCCTACGAGCAGTACGTC. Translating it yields CASREDRDRAYEQYV.

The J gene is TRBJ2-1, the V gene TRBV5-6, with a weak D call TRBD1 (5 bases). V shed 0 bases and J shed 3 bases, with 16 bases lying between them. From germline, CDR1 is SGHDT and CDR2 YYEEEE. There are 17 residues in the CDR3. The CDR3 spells CASSLVSPGYYYNEQFF. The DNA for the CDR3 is TGTGCCAGCAGCTTGGTGTCCCCAGGGTATTACTACAATGAGCAGTTCTTC.